Listed below are T cell receptor beta chains from one sample, sequenced in a study of identical twins. TCRdb recomputed calls from the 5' RACE reads with MiXCR, one row per CDR3 protein. In the table there are roughly 540,000 distinct CDR3 sequences, 20% to 25% of which are singletons. These data were also reused for a study on T cells expressing NK-cell markers.

The sample taken for sequencing was CD4+ T cells sorted from blood. The receptors come from a woman aged 18-35 years in good health. Both conserved end residues are part of each CDR3. The order of the fields is J gene, V gene, D gene, clone size, CDR3 DNA, CDR3 protein. The D gene is left open where the match is weak. Where a row states a size, it is once, few, many or the class of an expanded clone; other rows omit it.

J: TRBJ2-3
V: TRBV10-1
D: NA
size: NA
DNA: TGCGCCAGCAGTGAGTCCTCTTGGGATACGCAGTATTTT
CDR3: CASSESSWDTQYF

J: TRBJ2-1
V: TRBV5-1
D: TRBD2
size: NA
DNA: TGCGCCAGCAGCTTGTCCATACTAGCGGGAGGTGTGGATGAGCAGTTCTTC
CDR3: CASSLSILAGGVDEQFF

J: TRBJ2-1
V: TRBV20-1
D: TRBD2
size: NA
DNA: TGCAGTGTTTTAGCGGGGGGTAAAAATGAGCAGTTCTTC
CDR3: CSVLAGGKNEQFF

J: TRBJ2-6
V: TRBV3-1
D: NA
size: few
DNA: TGTGCCAGCAGCCAAGGGTTCAGAGCTTTGTCTGGGGCCAACGTCCTGACTTTC
CDR3: CASSQGFRALSGANVLTF

J: TRBJ2-1
V: TRBV11-2
D: TRBD2
size: few
DNA: TGTGCCAGCAGCTTGTTAACTAGCGGAGCCTACAATGAGCAGTTCTTC
CDR3: CASSLLTSGAYNEQFF

J: TRBJ2-1
V: TRBV7-2
D: TRBD1
size: NA
DNA: TGTGCCAGCAGCTTAAGTCCCTTGCAGGGGGCTGAGCAGTTCTTC
CDR3: CASSLSPLQGAEQFF

J: TRBJ2-1
V: TRBV18
D: NA
size: NA
DNA: TGTGCCAGCTCACCCTTCACCGGGACTGAAAGTATGCAGTTCTTC
CDR3: CASSPFTGTESMQFF

J: TRBJ2-5
V: TRBV7-2
D: NA
size: NA
DNA: TGTGCCAGCAGCTGGGGTAGTTTAGAGACCCAGTACTTC
CDR3: CASSWGSLETQYF

J: TRBJ1-1
V: TRBV5-6
D: NA
size: NA
DNA: TGTGCCAGCAGCTATATGGGGGTTGAGCTTTATGAAGCTTTCTTT
CDR3: CASSYMGVELYEAFF

J: TRBJ1-6
V: TRBV6-5
D: NA
size: few
DNA: TGTGCCAGCAGTTACGGCAGGGTTGGTTCACCCCTCCACTTT
CDR3: CASSYGRVGSPLHF

J: TRBJ2-1
V: TRBV25-1
D: NA
size: NA
DNA: TGTGCCAGCAGTGAATTGAGTAGTTGGGACAATGAGCAGTTCTTC
CDR3: CASSELSSWDNEQFF

J: TRBJ2-3
V: TRBV20-1
D: NA
size: few
DNA: TGCAGTGCTGCCCGACGGGCAGATACGCAGTATTTT
CDR3: CSAARRADTQYF

J: TRBJ2-2
V: TRBV20-1
D: TRBD2
size: NA
DNA: TGCAGTGCTAGGCTAGCGGGAGGAGTCGGGGAGCTGTTTTTT
CDR3: CSARLAGGVGELFF

J: TRBJ1-1
V: TRBV6-1
D: NA
size: NA
DNA: TGTGCCAGCAAGTCCGGCCTGAAGGGGCTCACTGAAGCTTTCTTT
CDR3: CASKSGLKGLTEAFF

J: TRBJ2-1
V: TRBV20-1
D: NA
size: NA
DNA: TGCAGTGCTAGGGCTCTCCAGGATTCCCCTGAGCAGTTCTTC
CDR3: CSARALQDSPEQFF

J: TRBJ1-3
V: TRBV20-1
D: NA
size: few
DNA: TGCAGTGCCCAGAAAGGCCCTTACCGCTCTGGAAACACCATATATTTT
CDR3: CSAQKGPYRSGNTIYF

J: TRBJ1-2
V: TRBV15
D: NA
size: NA
DNA: TGTGCCACCAGCAGAGAAACAGGGCTATATGGCTACACCTTC
CDR3: CATSRETGLYGYTF

J: TRBJ2-3
V: TRBV11-2
D: NA
size: few
DNA: TGTGCCAGCACCGAGGGGAGCACAGATACGCAGTATTTT
CDR3: CASTEGSTDTQYF

J: TRBJ1-2
V: TRBV3-1
D: TRBD1
size: few
DNA: TGTGCCAGCAGCAACAGGGGGCAGGCTGGCTACACCTTC
CDR3: CASSNRGQAGYTF

J: TRBJ2-5
V: TRBV5-1
D: TRBD2
size: NA
DNA: TGCGCCAGCAGCTTAAAGCGGGAGGGATTAGGGACCCAGTACTTC
CDR3: CASSLKREGLGTQYF

J: TRBJ2-2
V: TRBV3-1
D: NA
size: NA
DNA: TGTGCCAGCAGCCAAGCCGGCGAGGGTGGGGAGCTGTTTTTT
CDR3: CASSQAGEGGELFF

J: TRBJ2-3
V: TRBV6-2/TRBV6-3
D: TRBD2
size: many
DNA: TGTGCCAGCAGTTACCCCAGACTAGCGGGAGGGAACACAGATACGCAGTATTTT
CDR3: CASSYPRLAGGNTDTQYF

J: TRBJ2-7
V: TRBV20-1
D: NA
size: NA
DNA: TGCAGTGCCCACGGACTCGAAGATCCTGAGCAGTACTTC
CDR3: CSAHGLEDPEQYF

J: TRBJ2-5
V: TRBV20-1
D: NA
size: few
DNA: TGCAGTGCTAGGCGGCGGGTTAGTCAAGAGACCCAGTACTTC
CDR3: CSARRRVSQETQYF

J: TRBJ2-1
V: TRBV6-1
D: TRBD1
size: NA
DNA: TGTGCCAGAAAAAGACAGGGGGCGGTCAATGAGCAGTTCTTC
CDR3: CARKRQGAVNEQFF

J: TRBJ2-1
V: TRBV10-3
D: NA
size: few
DNA: TGTGCCACCTGGGGCCTCGCCTACAATGAGCAGTTCTTC
CDR3: CATWGLAYNEQFF

J: TRBJ2-7
V: TRBV5-1
D: TRBD2
size: NA
DNA: TGCGCCAGCAGCACTTGGGAGGGCTACGAGCAGTACTTC
CDR3: CASSTWEGYEQYF

J: TRBJ2-3
V: TRBV11-2
D: TRBD2
size: NA
DNA: TGTGCCAGCAGCTTAGTTGCAGGACTAGCGGGTGATACGCAGTATTTT
CDR3: CASSLVAGLAGDTQYF

J: TRBJ2-3
V: TRBV20-1
D: TRBD2
size: many
DNA: TGCAGTGCTACCGGGACTAGCGGGATCACAGATACGCAGTATTTT
CDR3: CSATGTSGITDTQYF

J: TRBJ1-1
V: TRBV3-1
D: NA
size: NA
DNA: TGTGCCTCCGGACAGTTGAACACTGAAGCTTTCTTT
CDR3: CASGQLNTEAFF

J: TRBJ1-4
V: TRBV5-1
D: NA
size: few
DNA: TGCGCCAGCAGCTTGACAGGGATGGCAAAACTGTTTTTT
CDR3: CASSLTGMAKLFF

J: TRBJ2-3
V: TRBV20-1
D: NA
size: few
DNA: TGCAGTGCAAGGCCCCCGAGAGATACGCAGTATTTT
CDR3: CSARPPRDTQYF

J: TRBJ2-5
V: TRBV11-2
D: TRBD2
size: few
DNA: TGTGCCAGCAGCTTAGATCTAACTAGCGGGAAAGAGACCCAGTACTTC
CDR3: CASSLDLTSGKETQYF

J: TRBJ2-3
V: TRBV20-1
D: NA
size: NA
DNA: TGCAGTGCTCCGTCGGGAGACGGCACAGATACGCAGTATTTT
CDR3: CSAPSGDGTDTQYF

J: TRBJ1-1
V: TRBV6-4
D: TRBD1
size: many
DNA: TGTGCCAGCAGACCTAGAACAGGGGGCAGGACTGAAGCTTTCTTT
CDR3: CASRPRTGGRTEAFF

J: TRBJ2-7
V: TRBV6-5
D: TRBD2
size: few
DNA: TGTGCCAGCAGTTACACCGCCGGGGGGAGCGGTTCGTACGAGCAGTACTTC
CDR3: CASSYTAGGSGSYEQYF

J: TRBJ1-2
V: TRBV7-9
D: NA
size: few
DNA: TGTGCCAGCGGGCGTGAAGTATATGGCTACACCTTC
CDR3: CASGREVYGYTF

J: TRBJ2-1
V: TRBV29-1
D: NA
size: many
DNA: TGCAGCGCCGGGGACTCCTACAATGAGCAGTTCTTC
CDR3: CSAGDSYNEQFF

J: TRBJ2-1
V: TRBV20-1
D: NA
size: NA
DNA: TGCAGTGCCCTTCCAAGGACTACCAATTACAATGAGCAGTTCTTC
CDR3: CSALPRTTNYNEQFF

J: TRBJ2-1
V: TRBV7-3
D: NA
size: NA
DNA: TGTGCCAGCAGCTTAGGGCAGGATGAGCAGTTCTTC
CDR3: CASSLGQDEQFF

J: TRBJ2-2
V: TRBV6-1
D: NA
size: few
DNA: TGTGCCAGCAGGAGTAATGCGAACACCGGGGAGCTGTTTTTT
CDR3: CASRSNANTGELFF

J: TRBJ1-2
V: TRBV9
D: NA
size: NA
DNA: TGTGCCAGCAGCGTAGAGGCAGTCCCCTATGGCTACACCTTC
CDR3: CASSVEAVPYGYTF

J: TRBJ2-7
V: TRBV12-3/TRBV12-4
D: TRBD1
size: few
DNA: TGTGCCAGCAGCGTTCGGGACAGGGTATTTGAGCAGTACTTC
CDR3: CASSVRDRVFEQYF

J: TRBJ2-7
V: TRBV20-1
D: NA
size: few
DNA: TGCAGTGCTAGACCCCCCGGGAACGAGCAGTACTTC
CDR3: CSARPPGNEQYF

J: TRBJ1-2
V: TRBV12-3/TRBV12-4
D: TRBD1
size: few
DNA: TGTGCCAGCAGTTTAGCGGGGACAGGTGGCTACACCTTC
CDR3: CASSLAGTGGYTF

J: TRBJ2-3
V: TRBV5-1
D: TRBD2
size: few
DNA: TGCGCCAGCAAGCCCATAGCGGGAGTTTCCACAGATACGCAGTATTTT
CDR3: CASKPIAGVSTDTQYF

J: TRBJ2-2
V: TRBV20-1
D: NA
size: many
DNA: TGCAGTGCTAGAGGGCCTATCGGGGAGCTGTTTTTT
CDR3: CSARGPIGELFF

J: TRBJ1-1
V: TRBV2
D: TRBD1
size: once
DNA: TGTGCCAGCACCTCAGGGGGGACTCAGAACACTGAAGCTTTCTTT
CDR3: CASTSGGTQNTEAFF

J: TRBJ2-1
V: TRBV29-1
D: NA
size: NA
DNA: TGCAGCGTTAGCTGGCGACTGACTAACAATGAGCAGTTCTTC
CDR3: CSVSWRLTNNEQFF

J: TRBJ2-1
V: TRBV29-1
D: NA
size: few
DNA: TGCAGCGTTGTGGGGTCGGGAATCTCCTACAATGAGCAGTTCTTC
CDR3: CSVVGSGISYNEQFF

J: TRBJ1-2
V: TRBV9
D: TRBD1
size: NA
DNA: TGTGCCAGCAGCTTCCTCGGGGACAGAGCTAACTATGGCTACACCTTC
CDR3: CASSFLGDRANYGYTF

J: TRBJ1-2
V: TRBV29-1
D: TRBD1
size: many
DNA: TGCAGCGTTAAACGGACAGGATCGGACACCTTC
CDR3: CSVKRTGSDTF

J: TRBJ2-3
V: TRBV7-9
D: NA
size: NA
DNA: TGTGCCAGCAGGGGGATAGGGGATACGCAGTATTTT
CDR3: CASRGIGDTQYF

J: TRBJ2-7
V: TRBV20-1
D: NA
size: few
DNA: TGCAGTGCTGCGCGTGAACCCATTTTCTACGAGCAGTACTTC
CDR3: CSAAREPIFYEQYF